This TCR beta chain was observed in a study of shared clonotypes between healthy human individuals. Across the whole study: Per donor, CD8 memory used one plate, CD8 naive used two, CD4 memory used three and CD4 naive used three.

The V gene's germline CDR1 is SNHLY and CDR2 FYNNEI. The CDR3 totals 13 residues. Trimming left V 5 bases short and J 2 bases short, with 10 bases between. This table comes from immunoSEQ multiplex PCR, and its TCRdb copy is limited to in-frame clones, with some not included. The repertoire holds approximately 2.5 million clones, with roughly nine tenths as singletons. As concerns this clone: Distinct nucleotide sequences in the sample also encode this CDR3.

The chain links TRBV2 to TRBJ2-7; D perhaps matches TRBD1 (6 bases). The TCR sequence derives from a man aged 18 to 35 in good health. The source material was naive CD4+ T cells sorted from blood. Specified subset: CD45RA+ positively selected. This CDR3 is CASSRQGPYEQYF. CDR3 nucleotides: TGTGCCAGCAGTCGGCAGGGGCCCTACGAGCAGTACTTC.